This is a list of T cell receptor beta chains from one sample in a study of human T cells and chemical hapten exposure. From the RACE reads, TCRdb called clonotypes with MiXCR, one entry per CDR3 protein. The table includes 150,000 to 200,000 distinct CDR3 sequences, 20% to 25% detected once. The material sequenced was whole blood, taken in connection with sensitization to the hapten diphenylcyclopropenone (DPC). The receptor set was obtained from a woman aged 45-59 years with alopecia areata. Some clones in this sample may be carry-over from other donors' samples. CDR3s leave out the opening cysteine and the closing phenylalanine or tryptophan.

V gene,CDR3 length,J gene,CDR3 protein
TRBV29-1,10,TRBJ2-6,SVEGRPNVLT
TRBV5-1,12,TRBJ1-5,ASSLGGSSQPQH
TRBV5-1,11,TRBJ2-2,ASSLEGTGELF
TRBV28,13,TRBJ2-6,ASSSPGGGANVLT
TRBV7-2,13,TRBJ2-2,ASSLVRGHTGELF
TRBV7-9,11,TRBJ1-1,ASSFQLNTEAF
TRBV27,18,TRBJ2-1,ASSPEINDQTGGWYDEQF
TRBV12-3/TRBV12-4,13,TRBJ2-7,ASRASGQHSYEQY
TRBV4-1,13,TRBJ1-2,ASSTLVTLGYGYT
TRBV10-3,11,TRBJ2-3,AILAGAADTQY
TRBV7-9,12,TRBJ1-1,ASSLFRVYPEAF
TRBV7-8,10,TRBJ1-1,ASSFTSTEAF
TRBV14,13,TRBJ2-1,ASSPRPGGYNEQF
TRBV5-1,15,TRBJ2-7,ASSSSRDYPTSYEQY
TRBV20-1,12,TRBJ2-2,SAIYRGNTGELF
TRBV7-2,13,TRBJ2-1,ASSLDSGGHNEQF
TRBV28,12,TRBJ2-3,ASSFRQGLGTQY
TRBV3-1,12,TRBJ1-2,ASSQDVAGGIET
TRBV6-2/TRBV6-3,11,TRBJ1-5,ASSYASYQPQH
TRBV7-3,12,TRBJ2-3,ASSLTVEWSTQY
TRBV11-3,13,TRBJ2-7,ASSLDFDRSYEQY
TRBV20-1,17,TRBJ2-3,SASDPSGLAGGPRDTQY
TRBV6-2/TRBV6-3,12,TRBJ1-5,ASRPSAGGQPQH
TRBV5-1,12,TRBJ2-7,ASSSSGTIDEQY